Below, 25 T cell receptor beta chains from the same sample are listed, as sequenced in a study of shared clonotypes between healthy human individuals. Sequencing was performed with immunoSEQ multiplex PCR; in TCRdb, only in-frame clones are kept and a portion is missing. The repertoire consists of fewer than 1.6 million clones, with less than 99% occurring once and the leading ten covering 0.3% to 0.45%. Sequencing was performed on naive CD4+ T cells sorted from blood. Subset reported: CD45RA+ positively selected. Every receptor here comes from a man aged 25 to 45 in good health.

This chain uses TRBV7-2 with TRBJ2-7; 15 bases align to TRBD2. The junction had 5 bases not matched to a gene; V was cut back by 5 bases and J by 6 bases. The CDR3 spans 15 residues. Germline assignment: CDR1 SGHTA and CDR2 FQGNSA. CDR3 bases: TGTGCCAGCAGCCGCGGACTAGCGGGAGGGCCCGAGCAGTACTTC. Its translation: CASSRGLAGGPEQYF.

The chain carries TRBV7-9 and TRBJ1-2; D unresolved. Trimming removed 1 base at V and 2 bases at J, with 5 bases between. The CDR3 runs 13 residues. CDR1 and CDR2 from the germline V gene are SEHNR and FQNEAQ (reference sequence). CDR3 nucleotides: TGTGCCAGCAGCTTAGAACTGAACTATGGCTACACCTTC. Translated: CASSLELNYGYTF.

CDR3 region: CASSDRGQIPNTGELFF. The CDR3 DNA follows: TGCGCCAGCAGTGACAGGGGTCAGATACCGAACACCGGGGAGCTGTTTTTT. This sequence joins TRBV10-1 and TRBJ2-2; weak D call: TRBD1 (6 bases). The germline gives CDR1 WNHNN, CDR2 SYGVQD (reference sequence). Trimming took 3 bases from V and 0 from J, leaving 14 bases between them. The CDR3 consists of 17 residues.

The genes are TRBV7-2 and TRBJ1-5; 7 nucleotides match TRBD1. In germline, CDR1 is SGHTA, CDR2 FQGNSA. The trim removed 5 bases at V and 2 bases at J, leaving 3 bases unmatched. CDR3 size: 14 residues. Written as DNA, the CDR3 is TGTGCCAGCAGCCGGGACAGACGCAATCAGCCCCAGCATTTT. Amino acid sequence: CASSRDRRNQPQHF.

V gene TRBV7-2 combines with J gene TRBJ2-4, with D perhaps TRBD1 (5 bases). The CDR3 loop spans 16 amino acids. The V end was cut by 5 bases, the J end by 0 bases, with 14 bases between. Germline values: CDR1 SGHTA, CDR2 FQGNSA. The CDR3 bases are TGTGCCAGCAGCCTAACCTCACAGGTAGCCAAAAACATTCAGTACTTC. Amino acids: CASSLTSQVAKNIQYF.

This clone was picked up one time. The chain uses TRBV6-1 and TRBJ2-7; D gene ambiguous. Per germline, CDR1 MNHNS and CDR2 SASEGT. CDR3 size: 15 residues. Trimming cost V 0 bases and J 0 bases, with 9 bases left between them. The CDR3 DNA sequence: TGTGCCAGCAGTGAAGCGCTTGTCCACTCCTACGAGCAGTACTTC. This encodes CASSEALVHSYEQYF.

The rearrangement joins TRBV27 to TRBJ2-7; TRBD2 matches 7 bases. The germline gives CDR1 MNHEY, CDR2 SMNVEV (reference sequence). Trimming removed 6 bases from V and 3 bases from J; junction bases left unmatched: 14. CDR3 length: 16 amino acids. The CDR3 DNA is TGTGCCAGCAGGTTCCCCGGGGCGGGAGCAAACTACGAGCAGTACTTC. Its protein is CASRFPGAGANYEQYF.

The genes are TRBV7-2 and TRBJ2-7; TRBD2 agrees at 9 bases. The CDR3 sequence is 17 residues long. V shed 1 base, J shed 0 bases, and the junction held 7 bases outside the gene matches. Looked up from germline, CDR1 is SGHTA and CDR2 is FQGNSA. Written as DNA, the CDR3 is TGTGCCAGCAGCTTAGAGTCTAGCGGGACCTACTCCTACGAGCAGTACTTC. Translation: CASSLESSGTYSYEQYF.

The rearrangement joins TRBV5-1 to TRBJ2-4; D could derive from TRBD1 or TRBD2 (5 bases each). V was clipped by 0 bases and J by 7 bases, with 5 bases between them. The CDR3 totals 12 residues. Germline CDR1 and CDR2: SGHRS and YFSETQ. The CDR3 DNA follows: TGCGCCAGCAGCTTGGGGGGGAACATTCAGTACTTC. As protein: CASSLGGNIQYF.

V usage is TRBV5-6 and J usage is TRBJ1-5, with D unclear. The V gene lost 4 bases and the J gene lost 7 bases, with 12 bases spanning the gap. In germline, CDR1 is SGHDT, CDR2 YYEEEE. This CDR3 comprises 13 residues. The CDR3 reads CASSELLGQPQHF. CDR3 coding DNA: TGTGCCAGCAGCGAACTCCTGGGGCAGCCCCAGCATTTT.

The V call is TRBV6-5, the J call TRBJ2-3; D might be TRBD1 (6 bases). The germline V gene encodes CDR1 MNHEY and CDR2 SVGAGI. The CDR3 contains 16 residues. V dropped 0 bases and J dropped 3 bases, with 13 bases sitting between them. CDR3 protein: CASSYSRWGQTDTQYF. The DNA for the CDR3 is TGTGCCAGCAGTTACTCGAGATGGGGGCAAACAGATACGCAGTATTTT.

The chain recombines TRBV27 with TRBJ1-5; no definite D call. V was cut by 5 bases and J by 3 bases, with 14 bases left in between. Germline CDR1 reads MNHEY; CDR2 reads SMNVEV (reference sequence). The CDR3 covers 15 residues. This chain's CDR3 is CASSPRRFNNQPQHF. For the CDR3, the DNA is TGTGCCAGCAGTCCCCGGCGTTTCAACAATCAGCCCCAGCATTTT.

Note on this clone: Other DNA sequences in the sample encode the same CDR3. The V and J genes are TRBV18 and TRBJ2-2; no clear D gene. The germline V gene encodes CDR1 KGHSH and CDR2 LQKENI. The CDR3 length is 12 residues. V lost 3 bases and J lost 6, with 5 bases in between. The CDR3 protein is CASSPGPGELFF. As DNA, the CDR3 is TGTGCCAGCTCACCCGGGCCCGGGGAGCTGTTTTTT.

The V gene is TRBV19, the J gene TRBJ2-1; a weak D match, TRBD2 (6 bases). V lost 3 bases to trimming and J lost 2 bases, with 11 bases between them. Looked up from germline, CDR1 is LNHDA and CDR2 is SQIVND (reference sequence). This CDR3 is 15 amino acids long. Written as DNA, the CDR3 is TGTGCCAGTAGTATTAATAGCGGACCCTACAATGAGCAGTTCTTC. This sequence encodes CASSINSGPYNEQFF.

This CDR3 reads CASSPLGISYNEQFF. The CDR3, as DNA: TGCGCCAGCAGCCCCCTAGGGATATCCTACAATGAGCAGTTCTTC. J is TRBJ2-1 and V is TRBV5-1; D is unresolved. V was trimmed by 4 bases and J by 1 base, leaving 12 bases between them. Germline loops: CDR1 SGHRS, CDR2 YFSETQ. This CDR3 is 15 amino acids long. Combining the CDR3 with reference TRBV5-1 and TRBJ2-1 gives the whole variable domain KAGVTQTPRYLIKTRGQQVTLSCSPISGHRSVSWYQQTPGQGLQFLFEYFSETQRNKGNFPGRFSGRQFSNSRSEMNVSTLELGDSALYLCASSPLGISYNEQFFGPGTRLTVL.

CDR3 DNA: TGCGCCAGCAGCTACTACGGGGCGACAGATACGCAGTATTTT. Its translation: CASSYYGATDTQYF. This chain links TRBV5-1 with TRBJ2-3, with D perhaps assigned TRBD1 or TRBD2 (5 bases each). V lost 3 bases and J 3 bases, leaving 11 bases between the germline ends. The CDR3 is 14 residues long. CDR1 SGHRS and CDR2 YFSETQ come from the germline V gene.

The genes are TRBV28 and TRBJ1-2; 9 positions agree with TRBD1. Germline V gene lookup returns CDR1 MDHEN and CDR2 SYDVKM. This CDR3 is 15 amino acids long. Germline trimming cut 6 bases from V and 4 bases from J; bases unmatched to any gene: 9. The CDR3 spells CASSPPTGGAYGYTF. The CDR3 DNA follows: TGTGCCAGCAGCCCCCCGACAGGGGGGGCCTATGGCTACACCTTC.

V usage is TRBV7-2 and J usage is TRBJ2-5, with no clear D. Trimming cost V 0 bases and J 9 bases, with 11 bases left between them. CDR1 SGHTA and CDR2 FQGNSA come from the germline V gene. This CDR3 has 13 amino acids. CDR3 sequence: CASSLAVSLAQYF. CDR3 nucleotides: TGTGCCAGCAGCTTAGCCGTGTCGTTGGCCCAGTACTTC.

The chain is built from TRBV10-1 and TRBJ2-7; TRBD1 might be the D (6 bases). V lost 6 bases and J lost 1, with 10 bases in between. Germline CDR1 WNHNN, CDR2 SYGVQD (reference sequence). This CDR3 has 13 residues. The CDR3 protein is CASSTGNSYEQYF. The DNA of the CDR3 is TGCGCCAGCAGCACAGGGAATTCCTACGAGCAGTACTTC.

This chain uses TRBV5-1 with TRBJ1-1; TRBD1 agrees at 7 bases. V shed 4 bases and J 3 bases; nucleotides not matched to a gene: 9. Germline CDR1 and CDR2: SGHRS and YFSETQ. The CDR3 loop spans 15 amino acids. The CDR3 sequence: CASSLYTGVDTEAFF. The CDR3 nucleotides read TGCGCCAGCAGCCTTTACACAGGGGTTGACACTGAAGCTTTCTTT.

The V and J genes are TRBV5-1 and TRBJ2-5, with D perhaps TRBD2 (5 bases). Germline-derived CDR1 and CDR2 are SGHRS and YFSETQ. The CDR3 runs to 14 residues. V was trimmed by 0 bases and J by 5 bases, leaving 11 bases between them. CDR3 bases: TGCGCCAGCAGCTTGGCCCGGGGATCGGAGACCCAGTACTTC. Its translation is CASSLARGSETQYF.

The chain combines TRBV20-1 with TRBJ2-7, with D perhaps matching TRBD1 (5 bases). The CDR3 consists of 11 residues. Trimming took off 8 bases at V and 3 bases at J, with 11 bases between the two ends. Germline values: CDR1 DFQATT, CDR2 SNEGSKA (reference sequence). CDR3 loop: CSFGQIYEQYF. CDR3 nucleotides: TGCAGTTTCGGACAAATCTACGAGCAGTACTTC.

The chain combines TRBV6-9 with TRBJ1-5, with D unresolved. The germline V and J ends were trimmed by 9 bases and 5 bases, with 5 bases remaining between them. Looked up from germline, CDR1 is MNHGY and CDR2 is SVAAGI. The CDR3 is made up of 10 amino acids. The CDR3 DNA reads TGTGCCAGACGTCATCAGCCCCAGCATTTT. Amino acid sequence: CARRHQPQHF.

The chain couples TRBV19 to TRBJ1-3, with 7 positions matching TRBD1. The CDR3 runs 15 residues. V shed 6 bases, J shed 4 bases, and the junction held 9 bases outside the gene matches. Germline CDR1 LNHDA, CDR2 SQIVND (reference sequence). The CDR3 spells CASRTQGGLGNTIYF. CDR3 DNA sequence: TGTGCCAGTAGGACCCAGGGGGGCCTCGGAAACACCATATATTTT.

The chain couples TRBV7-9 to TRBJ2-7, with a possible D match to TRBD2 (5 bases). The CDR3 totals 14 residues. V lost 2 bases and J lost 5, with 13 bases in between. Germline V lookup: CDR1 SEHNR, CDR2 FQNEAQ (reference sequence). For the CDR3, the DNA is TGTGCCAGCAGCTTATTAGCGTCACGGAACGAGCAGTACTTC. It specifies CASSLLASRNEQYF.